This TCR beta chain was identified during a study of blood T cells in healthy people across ages. PBMCs, at least 6 million per sample, were isolated. Per germline, CDR1 DFQATT and CDR2 SNEGSKA (reference sequence). This CDR3 contains 16 residues. Study-wide results and caveats: Diversity of TCR beta per million T cells declined in a roughly linear way with age. What prevented conclusive comparison of naive and antigen-experienced cells was that PBMCs were unsorted.

The second PCR ran about 6 to 12 cycles with a sample-barcoded 5' primer and J-beta primers. All cDNA molecules were each tagged by a template-switch adaptor with 12 random nucleotides. TCRdb ran MiXCR on the 5' RACE reads and lists one entry per CDR3 protein. The sample includes about 1.8 million distinct CDR3 sequences, about 50% of them seen just once. With regard to this clonotype: Its specificity is not known. One end of the junction varies from germline; a read error may be responsible.

The TCR was taken from a middle-aged woman in good health. The V call is TRBV20-1, the J call TRBJ1-2; TRBD1 might be the D (6 bases). Sequencing input: blood. CDR3 residues: CSARDGTGGADYGCTF. The CDR3 DNA is TGCAGTGCTAGAGATGGAACGGGGGGCGCGGACTATGGCTGCACCTTC.